This TCR beta chain was obtained from a study of cytomegalovirus exposure and HLA in healthy donors. V trimming: 6 bases; J trimming: 4 bases; junction bases outside the gene matches: 12. Germline loops: CDR1 WNHNN, CDR2 SYGVQD (reference sequence). This CDR3 is built from 16 residues. Amplification used 60 Vbeta primers and 13 Jbeta primers. Generated by immunoSEQ multiplex PCR, the TCRdb table keeps only in-frame clones and is missing some. The repertoire holds 160,000 or so clones, with approximately 79% as singletons. Study-level results: Rarity marked most TCR sequences, yet some public TCRs occurred in many donors.

For this clone: Its antigen is currently unknown.

The TCR was taken from a man aged 40-49 years in good health and CMV-seronegative. Sample: PBMCs. The chain couples TRBV10-1 to TRBJ2-1; 7 bases align to TRBD2. CDR3 nucleotides: TGCGCCAGCAGGGGGAGGGGCCATAATTTTTACAATGAGCAGTTCTTC. Its protein is CASRGRGHNFYNEQFF.